These 22 T cell receptor beta chains came from one sample sequenced in a study of cytomegalovirus exposure and HLA in healthy donors. Primers for the PCR totalled 60 Vbeta and 13 Jbeta. The assay was immunoSEQ multiplex PCR, and TCRdb's table has in-frame clones only and misses some. The repertoire consists of about 200,000 clones, with about 80% occurring once and the leading ten covering around 2%. The material sequenced was PBMCs. These TCRs come from a man between 18 and 35 years old in good health and CMV-seronegative.

This clone was counted once. The rearrangement joins TRBV7-9 to TRBJ1-1; maybe TRBD1 (5 bases). Trimming took off 5 bases at V and 4 bases at J, with 11 bases between the two ends. There are 13 residues in the CDR3. Germline values: CDR1 SEHNR, CDR2 FQNEAQ (reference sequence). In DNA form, the CDR3 reads TGTGCCAGCAGCCAGGTGGGGGGCACTGAAGCTTTCTTT. Amino acid sequence: CASSQVGGTEAFF. The full variable domain, rest sourced from reference TRBV7-9 and TRBJ1-1, is DTGVSQNPRHKITKRGQNVTFRCDPISEHNRLYWYRQTLGQGPEFLTYFQNEAQLEKSRLLSDRFSAERPKGSFSTLEIQRTEQGDSAMYLCASSQVGGTEAFFGQGTRLTVV.

V gene TRBV19 combines with J gene TRBJ1-2, with 7 positions matching TRBD1. Germline lookup yields CDR1 LNHDA and CDR2 SQIVND (reference sequence). The CDR3 covers 13 residues. V lost 5 bases to trimming and J lost 8 bases; unmatched junction nucleotides: 8. The CDR3 sequence: CASSPRDSPGYTF. The CDR3 DNA sequence: TGTGCCAGTAGTCCCCGGGACAGTCCCGGCTACACCTTC.

This chain links TRBV6-5 with TRBJ2-1; TRBD1 aligns across 7 bases. Germline V gene lookup returns CDR1 MNHEY and CDR2 SVGAGI. This CDR3 contains 12 residues. V shed 8 bases and J 7 bases; nucleotides not matched to a gene: 5. Here the CDR3 reads CASSNRGNEQFF. DNA of the CDR3: TGTGCCAGCTCAAACAGGGGAAATGAGCAGTTCTTC.

Notes on this clone: The sample has other DNA sequences that encode this CDR3 too. The chain links TRBV2 to TRBJ2-6; TRBD1 might be the D (5 bases). Germline CDR1 is SNHLY and CDR2 is FYNNEI. Trimming shortened V by 3 bases and J by 2 bases, and 5 bases separated the two germline ends. The length of the CDR3 is 14 residues. The CDR3 reads CASSDRAGANVLTF. CDR3 bases: TGTGCCAGCAGTGACAGGGCTGGGGCCAACGTCCTGACTTTC.

The table lists this clone with a count of one. The rearrangement uses TRBV15 and TRBJ2-5; no clear D gene. CDR3 length: 14 residues. V was pared by 1 base and J by 5 bases, with 11 bases between. Germline CDR1 and CDR2: LNHNV and YYDKDF (reference sequence). Here the CDR3 reads CATSRGAAVETQYF. CDR3 nucleotides: TGTGCCACCAGCAGAGGGGCAGCCGTCGAGACCCAGTACTTC.

The rearrangement links TRBV19 to TRBJ2-5; no clear D. The V end was cut by 3 bases, the J end by 1 base, with 9 bases between. The CDR3 has 14 residues. The germline V gene encodes CDR1 LNHDA and CDR2 SQIVND (reference sequence). The DNA for the CDR3 is TGTGCCAGTAGTATGGTAGTTACCCAAGAGACCCAGTACTTC. It translates to CASSMVVTQETQYF.

This chain links TRBV7-2 with TRBJ2-3; 8 nucleotides align to TRBD2. The V gene end was trimmed by 6 bases and the J gene end by 6 bases; junction bases not matched to a gene: 8. The germline gives CDR1 SGHTA, CDR2 FQGNSA. There are 14 residues in the CDR3. This CDR3 reads CASSFSGGGDTQYF. In DNA form, the CDR3 reads TGTGCCAGCAGTTTCAGCGGGGGTGGGGATACGCAGTATTTT.

The chain is built from TRBV27 and TRBJ2-1; D ambiguous. With 8 bases removed from V and 0 bases from J, the gap between germline ends came to 14 bases. Per the germline V gene, CDR1 is MNHEY and CDR2 is SMNVEV (reference sequence). The CDR3 is made up of 15 amino acids. This CDR3 reads CASFAMPSSYNEQFF. Written as DNA, the CDR3 is TGTGCCAGCTTTGCGATGCCGAGCTCCTACAATGAGCAGTTCTTC.

V usage is TRBV15 and J usage is TRBJ2-1; 12 bases are shared with TRBD2. The CDR3 is 16 amino acids. CDR1 LNHNV and CDR2 YYDKDF come from the germline V gene (reference sequence). With V trimmed by 5 bases and J by 3 bases, 5 bases remained unmatched. This CDR3 reads CATSYWTSGDYNEQFF. The CDR3 coding sequence is TGTGCCACCAGCTATTGGACTAGCGGGGACTACAATGAGCAGTTCTTC.

The gene calls are TRBV5-6 and TRBJ1-2; possibly TRBD1 for D (5 bases). V was clipped by 1 base and J by 8 bases, with 15 bases between them. The CDR3 loop spans 14 amino acids. The germline V gene has CDR1 SGHDT and CDR2 YYEEEE. DNA for the CDR3: TGTGCCAGCAGCTTGCAAGGGCCAGGGATCGGCTACACCTTC. Amino acid sequence: CASSLQGPGIGYTF.

This clone is a singleton in its sample. The chain is built from TRBV5-1 and TRBJ2-6; weak D call: TRBD1 (5 bases). Per the germline V gene, CDR1 is SGHRS and CDR2 is YFSETQ. This CDR3 comprises 14 residues. V gave up 3 bases and J gave up 3 bases, with 7 bases separating them. The CDR3 nucleotides read TGCGCCAGCAGCTCCAGGGTTGGGGCCAACGTCCTGACTTTC. The encoded protein is CASSSRVGANVLTF.

The chain combines TRBV13 with TRBJ1-1, with a tentative D call TRBD1 (5 bases). V lost 0 bases to trimming and J lost 11 bases, with 25 bases between them. The germline CDR1 and CDR2 sequences are PRHDT and FYEKMQ (reference sequence). The CDR3 spans 17 residues. CDR3 DNA sequence: TGTGCCAGCAGCTTAGGCCTAGCGGGGTCAGTCAATAAGGGGGCTTTCTTT. It yields the protein CASSLGLAGSVNKGAFF.

The rearrangement uses TRBV6-1 and TRBJ2-5; 10 nucleotides agree with TRBD1. The CDR3 consists of 14 residues. Germline values: CDR1 MNHNS, CDR2 SASEGT. V lost 6 bases, J lost 1 base, and 2 bases stayed unmatched. The CDR3 bases are TGTGCCAGCAGGGACAGGGGGGCCCAAGAGACCCAGTACTTC. Translated: CASRDRGAQETQYF.

This clone has more than one count but fewer than ten. V and J are TRBV5-6 and TRBJ1-5; 11 bases fit TRBD1. V gave up 4 bases and J gave up 5 bases; unmatched junction bases: 5. The CDR3 covers 15 residues. Germline V gives CDR1 SGHDT, CDR2 YYEEEE. In nucleotides, the CDR3 is TGTGCCAGCAGCCACCGGACAGGGGGCGATCAGCCCCAGCATTTT. Protein product: CASSHRTGGDQPQHF.

Only a few counts were recorded for this clone. This rearrangement joins TRBV5-6 to TRBJ1-1; D gene ambiguous. Germline loops: CDR1 SGHDT, CDR2 YYEEEE. The CDR3 is 14 residues long. Trimming took off 5 bases at V and 1 base at J, with 12 bases between the two ends. The CDR3 sequence: CASREGGPNTEAFF. CDR3 nucleotides: TGTGCCAGCAGGGAGGGAGGACCGAACACTGAAGCTTTCTTT.

This rearrangement joins TRBV30 to TRBJ1-2; 10 bases are a match to TRBD1. The CDR3 is 15 amino acids. Trimming at V came to 2 bases and at J to 4 bases, leaving 7 bases not matched to a gene. The V gene's germline CDR1 is GTSNPN and CDR2 SVGIG (reference sequence). CDR3 nucleotides: TGTGCCTGGAGTCCAGGACAGGGGGTAGCCTATGGCTACACCTTC. This encodes CAWSPGQGVAYGYTF.

This clone was detected once. The rearrangement uses TRBV27 and TRBJ1-5; maybe TRBD1 (5 bases). Germline assignment: CDR1 MNHEY and CDR2 SMNVEV (reference sequence). The V and J ends lost 2 bases and 7 bases respectively, with 12 bases between them. There are 14 residues in the CDR3. This chain's CDR3 is CASSLAGGDQPQHF. Here the CDR3 DNA reads TGTGCCAGCAGTTTAGCGGGGGGGGACCAGCCCCAGCATTTT.

The chain is built from TRBV19 and TRBJ1-5, with TRBD1 identical over 8 bases. CDR1 and CDR2 (germline): LNHDA, SQIVND (reference sequence). V dropped 3 bases and J dropped 1; count of bases not matched to a gene: 2. The CDR3 totals 15 residues. CDR3 loop: CASSIYRGSNQPQHF. The DNA for the CDR3 is TGTGCCAGTAGTATTTACAGGGGGAGCAATCAGCCCCAGCATTTT. The full variable domain, in which reference TRBV19 and TRBJ1-5 provide the parts outside the CDR3, is DGGITQSPKYLFRKEGQNVTLSCEQNLNHDAMYWYRQDPGQGLRLIYYSQIVNDFQKGDIAEGYSVSREKKESFPLTVTSAQKNPTAFYLCASSIYRGSNQPQHFGDGTRLSIL.

The chain uses TRBV19 and TRBJ2-5; TRBD2 matches at 8 bases. The CDR3 covers 15 residues. Germline loops: CDR1 LNHDA, CDR2 SQIVND (reference sequence). J was trimmed by 5 bases and V by 3 bases; bases with no gene match: 8. The DNA of the CDR3 is TGTGCCAGTAGTATCGCGGGGGGTTTTGGGGAGACCCAGTACTTC. Translated: CASSIAGGFGETQYF. The full variable domain, in which reference TRBV19 and TRBJ2-5 provide the parts outside the CDR3, is DGGITQSPKYLFRKEGQNVTLSCEQNLNHDAMYWYRQDPGQGLRLIYYSQIVNDFQKGDIAEGYSVSREKKESFPLTVTSAQKNPTAFYLCASSIAGGFGETQYFGPGTRLLVL.

J is TRBJ2-7 and V is TRBV7-2; D unclear. V was cut by 1 base and J by 5 bases, with 15 bases left in between. The CDR3 runs to 15 residues. Germline V lookup: CDR1 SGHTA, CDR2 FQGNSA. The CDR3 spells CASSLEGVIFNEQYF. In nucleotides, the CDR3 is TGTGCCAGCAGCTTAGAAGGAGTAATATTTAACGAGCAGTACTTC.

This clone turned up a few times. The same CDR3 can be traced to other DNA sequences in this sample. V is TRBV30 and J is TRBJ1-5; D is perhaps TRBD1 (6 bases). V lost 2 bases, J lost 4 bases, and 12 bases lay in between. The CDR3 runs 14 residues. CDR1 and CDR2 from the germline V gene are GTSNPN and SVGIG (reference sequence). CDR3 nucleotides: TGTGCCTGGAGTTTGGACAGCAGAAATCAGCCCCAGCATTTT. The encoded protein is CAWSLDSRNQPQHF.

V gene TRBV19 combines with J gene TRBJ2-1, with 11 positions matching TRBD2. The length of the CDR3 is 15 residues. The J segment lost 7 bases and the V segment lost 2 bases, leaving 4 bases of the junction unmatched. Germline V gives CDR1 LNHDA, CDR2 SQIVND (reference sequence). The CDR3 sequence: CASSIIAGGQNEQFF. The CDR3 DNA reads as TGTGCCAGTAGTATAATAGCGGGGGGGCAGAATGAGCAGTTCTTC.